The present TCR beta chain was sequenced within a study of CD8+ T cells in alopecia areata. Sample treatment: oral pan-JAK inhibitor, 5-10 mg twice daily. Researchers took lesional scalp punch biopsies and peripheral blood from people who were alopecia areata patients. Trimming took 6 bases from V and 6 from J, leaving 23 bases between them. There are 16 residues in the CDR3. Germline V CDR1 and CDR2: MGHDK, SYGVNS. Broader study findings: Researchers report lesional scalp, most notably alopecia totalis/universalis, outstripped normal scalp in clonality.

This clone turned up a few times. The antigen is undetermined. cDNA prepared by RNA extraction and subsequent reverse transcription served as the template for sequencing. Produced via immunoSEQ multiplex PCR; TCRdb's table is partial and in-frame only. The sample includes around 180,000 clones, approximately 61% of them seen just once. The rearrangement links TRBV25-1 to TRBJ1-1; maybe TRBD1 (6 bases). Sequencing was performed on CD4+ T cells sorted from blood, taken at week 24, from a patient treated with tofacitinib. The origin of this receptor is a human donor with alopecia areata. The CDR3 region has the DNA TGTGCCAGCAGGGCAATTACAGGGATAGGTGGTCCTGAAGCTTTCTTT. This translates into CASRAITGIGGPEAFF.